The source of this T cell receptor (beta chain) is a study of T cells after yellow fever vaccination. From germline, CDR1 is SGHRS and CDR2 YFSETQ. The CDR3 runs to 16 residues. V lost 4 bases to trimming and J lost 1 base; unmatched junction nucleotides: 2. The table lists this clonotype with many counts. TCRdb called the 5' RACE reads again in MiXCR, with one record for every CDR3 protein. Altogether 200,000 to 300,000 distinct CDR3 sequences are present, roughly 3.7% being singletons, with the ten largest covering roughly a fifth. The receptor comes from a man younger than 35 who received the YFV17D yellow fever vaccine. The chain recombines TRBV5-1 with TRBJ2-2; 12 nucleotides match TRBD2. The material was PBMCs, obtained 15 days after the yellow fever booster vaccination. In DNA form, the CDR3 reads TGCGCCAGCAGCGGGGGACTAGCGGGGAACACCGGGGAGCTGTTTTTT. This translates into CASSGGLAGNTGELFF.